These 18 T cell receptor beta chains originate from one sample sequenced in a study of T-cell reconstitution after alpha-beta-depleted transplantation in children (dated by TCRdb to the mid-2010s). The library was generated by PCR. TCRdb names Illumina HiSeq 2500 as the instrument used. TCR library preparation used molecular barcoding, with unique molecular identifiers applied to normalize quantification of the TCRbeta repertoire. TCRdb cleaned the public reads at Q25 with fastp, built clones with MiXCR and kept in-frame beta chains. All rows with the same CDR3 protein become a single entry with the most common DNA and genes. This sample comprises 440,000 or so distinct CDR3 sequences, 11% of them detected only once. Approximately 5% of the sample is taken by the ten largest. The material was PBMCs from the stem cell graft donor, obtained from the stem cell graft. The source is a human donor who donated a stem cell graft to a child with acute myeloid leukemia.

This clonotype was recorded a few times. This rearrangement joins TRBV2 to TRBJ2-3; 7 bases are a match to TRBD2. Per the germline V gene, CDR1 is SNHLY and CDR2 is FYNNEI. This CDR3 is 15 amino acids long. V lost 4 bases, J lost 7 bases, and 11 bases stayed unmatched. CDR3 nucleotides: TGTGCCAGCAGTGTCCTGACTAGCTCATTAAATACGCAGTATTTT. It yields the protein CASSVLTSSLNTQYF.

This clonotype was counted many times. V is TRBV9 and J is TRBJ1-6; TRBD1 matches 7 bases. The CDR3 runs 16 residues. V lost 2 bases to trimming and J lost 8 bases; unmatched junction nucleotides: 10. Germline V lookup: CDR1 SGDLS, CDR2 YYNGEE. CDR3 loop: CASSVGTVLGDSPLHF. The CDR3, as DNA: TGTGCCAGCAGCGTTGGGACAGTCCTTGGGGATTCACCCCTCCACTTT.

The chain joins TRBV11-2 to TRBJ1-3; possible D gene TRBD1, 6 bases. CDR3 length: 15 amino acids. Germline loops: CDR1 SGHAT, CDR2 FQNNGV. Trimming left V 4 bases short and J 0 bases short, with 10 bases between. The CDR3 nucleotides read TGTGCCAGCAGCTCGGGGGCCGTCTCTGGAAACACCATATATTTT. This translates into CASSSGAVSGNTIYF.

The sample holds many counts of this clonotype. This sequence joins TRBV29-1 and TRBJ2-5; possibly TRBD1 for D (5 bases). V lost 6 bases, J lost 1 base, and 21 bases lay in between. Per the germline V gene, CDR1 is SQVTM and CDR2 is ANQGSEA. The CDR3 runs 16 residues. CDR3 loop: CSVESYGQGPQETQYF. The CDR3 DNA is TGCAGCGTCGAGAGCTACGGGCAGGGTCCCCAAGAGACCCAGTACTTC.

This clonotype was seen a handful of times. The V call is TRBV18, the J call TRBJ2-3; TRBD2 agrees at 9 bases. Germline CDR1 and CDR2: KGHSH and LQKENI. CDR3 length: 15 residues. V dropped 3 bases and J dropped 3; count of bases not matched to a gene: 4. CDR3 coding DNA: TGTGCCAGCTCACCCCCTAGCGGGAAGACAGATACGCAGTATTTT. Encoded protein: CASSPPSGKTDTQYF.

The chain joins TRBV5-1 to TRBJ2-3; 7 nucleotides agree with TRBD2. Germline V gives CDR1 SGHRS, CDR2 YFSETQ. CDR3 length: 15 amino acids. The V gene end was trimmed by 5 bases and the J gene end by 2 bases; junction bases not matched to a gene: 8. CDR3 DNA: TGCGCCAGCAGACCCGGACTAGGGTACACAGATACGCAGTATTTT. Encoded protein: CASRPGLGYTDTQYF.

This clonotype showed up just a few times. This chain connects TRBV25-1 to TRBJ2-7, with 13 bases lining up with TRBD2. Trimming cost V 5 bases and J 2 bases; bases outside gene matches: 12. The germline V gene has CDR1 MGHDK and CDR2 SYGVNS. This CDR3 spans 18 amino acids. The CDR3 reads CASSSDPGTSGAAYEQYF. The CDR3 DNA is TGTGCCAGCAGTTCGGACCCCGGGACTAGCGGGGCGGCCTACGAGCAGTACTTC.

V usage is TRBV6-5 and J usage is TRBJ2-2; either TRBD1 or TRBD2 may fit D (5 bases each). Germline V lookup: CDR1 MNHEY, CDR2 SVGAGI. V was shortened by 2 bases and J by 5 bases, with 9 bases between the two germline ends. The CDR3 is 14 amino acids. CDR3 nucleotide sequence: TGTGCCAGCAGTTACGGGGCGGGTACCGGGGAGCTGTTTTTT. Protein: CASSYGAGTGELFF.

The chain is built from TRBV12-3 or TRBV12-4 and TRBJ2-7; D may match TRBD1 or TRBD2 (5 bases each). The CDR3 contains 15 residues. V was cut by 5 bases and J by 2 bases, with 16 bases left in between. CDR3 DNA sequence: TGTGCCAGCAGTCATGTTGACGGGACCACCTACGAGCAGTACTTC. Its protein product is CASSHVDGTTYEQYF.

The V call is TRBV20-1, the J call TRBJ2-2, with D unresolved. Germline V lookup: CDR1 DFQATT, CDR2 SNEGSKA (reference sequence). This CDR3 region has 12 residues. V gave up 3 bases and J gave up 5 bases, with 7 bases separating them. The DNA of the CDR3 is TGCAGTGCTAGTACGCGGACCGGGGAGCTGTTTTTT. It specifies CSASTRTGELFF.

This clonotype was counted only a few times. This chain uses TRBV14 with TRBJ2-2, with no clear D. Trimming cost V 2 bases and J 0 bases, with 16 bases left between them. This CDR3 contains 18 residues. The germline V gene has CDR1 SGHDN and CDR2 FVKESK. CDR3 in amino acids: CASSQLAGYAANTGELFF. Written as DNA, the CDR3 is TGTGCCAGCAGCCAATTGGCAGGATACGCGGCGAACACCGGGGAGCTGTTTTTT.

The chain combines TRBV10-3 with TRBJ2-3; 15 bases line up with TRBD2. The CDR3 has 17 amino acids. Germline V gene sequence: CDR1 ENHRY, CDR2 SYGVKD. V shed 2 bases and J 3 bases; nucleotides not matched to a gene: 3. The CDR3 nucleotides read TGTGCCATCAGTGAGGCGGGACTAGCGGGGGGTACAGATACGCAGTATTTT. It is translated as CAISEAGLAGGTDTQYF.

This clonotype was seen many times. The chain has TRBV12-3 or TRBV12-4 and TRBJ2-1; the match to TRBD2 covers 13 bases. The CDR3 spans 15 residues. Unmatched junction bases numbered 6, after V lost 6 bases and J lost 7 bases. CDR3 DNA: TGTGCCAGCAGGAACGGACTAGCGGGAGCTAATGAGCAGTTCTTC. Translation: CASRNGLAGANEQFF.

This clonotype was observed a few times. This sequence joins TRBV20-1 and TRBJ2-7; 7 nucleotides match TRBD1. The CDR3 length is 15 residues. V dropped 3 bases and J dropped 3; count of bases not matched to a gene: 11. Germline loops: CDR1 DFQATT, CDR2 SNEGSKA (reference sequence). This CDR3 is CSASPGWTGHYEQYF. The CDR3 bases are TGCAGTGCTAGCCCTGGGTGGACAGGCCACTACGAGCAGTACTTC.

This clonotype showed up many times. V usage is TRBV25-1 and J usage is TRBJ1-6, with D perhaps TRBD1 (6 bases). This CDR3 region has 15 residues. Germline V gene lookup returns CDR1 MGHDK and CDR2 SYGVNS. V lost 2 bases and J lost 3, with 8 bases in between. CDR3 loop: CASSEQGNYNSPLHF. Here the CDR3 DNA reads TGTGCCAGCAGTGAACAGGGGAACTATAATTCACCCCTCCACTTT.

The V call is TRBV19, the J call TRBJ2-1; 11 bases align to TRBD1. J was trimmed by 6 bases and V by 7 bases; bases with no gene match: 5. The CDR3 totals 14 residues. Germline CDR1 reads LNHDA; CDR2 reads SQIVND (reference sequence). The CDR3 DNA reads TGTGCCAGTAATCTCGGGACAGGGGGCAATGAGCAGTTCTTC. This encodes CASNLGTGGNEQFF.

This clonotype has only a few counts. V gene TRBV2 combines with J gene TRBJ2-6, with D perhaps matching TRBD1 or TRBD2 (7 bases each). Trimming left V 4 bases short and J 5 bases short, with 18 bases between. Germline lookup yields CDR1 SNHLY and CDR2 FYNNEI. This CDR3 comprises 17 residues. CDR3 nucleotide sequence: TGTGCCAGCAGTGCCAAGGCAGGGGGGGTTAGGGCCAACGTCCTGACTTTC. It codes for CASSAKAGGVRANVLTF.

This clonotype was seen repeatedly, ten times or more. The rearrangement links TRBV12-3 or TRBV12-4 to TRBJ1-4; no definite D call. The CDR3 has 14 amino acids. Trimming cost V 1 base and J 7 bases, with 10 bases left between them. The CDR3 region has the DNA TGTGCCAGCAGTTTAGAAGGGTTGGGTGAAAAACTGTTTTTT. This sequence encodes CASSLEGLGEKLFF.